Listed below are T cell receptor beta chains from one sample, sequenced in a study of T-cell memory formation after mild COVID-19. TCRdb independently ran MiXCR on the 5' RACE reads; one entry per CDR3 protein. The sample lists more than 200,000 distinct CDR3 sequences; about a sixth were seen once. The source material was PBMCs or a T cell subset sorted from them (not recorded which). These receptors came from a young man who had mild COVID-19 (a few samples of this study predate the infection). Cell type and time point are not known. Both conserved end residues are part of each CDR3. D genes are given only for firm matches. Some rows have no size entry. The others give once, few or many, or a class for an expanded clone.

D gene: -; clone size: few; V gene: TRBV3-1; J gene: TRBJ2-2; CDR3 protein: CASSQGYDTGELFF; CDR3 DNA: TGTGCCAGCAGCCAAGGTTATGACACCGGGGAGCTGTTTTTT
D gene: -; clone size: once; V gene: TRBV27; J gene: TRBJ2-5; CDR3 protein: CASSPHRTEETQYF; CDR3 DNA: TGTGCCAGCAGTCCCCACCGAACCGAGGAGACCCAGTACTTC
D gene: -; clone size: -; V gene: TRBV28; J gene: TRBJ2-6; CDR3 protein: CDSSSHDTGANVLTF; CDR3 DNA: TGTGACAGCAGTTCACACGATACTGGGGCCAACGTCCTGACTTTC
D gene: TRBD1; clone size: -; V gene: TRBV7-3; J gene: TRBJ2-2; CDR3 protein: CASSRTGDNTGELFF; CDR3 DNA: TGTGCCAGCAGCCGGACAGGGGACAACACCGGGGAGCTGTTTTTT
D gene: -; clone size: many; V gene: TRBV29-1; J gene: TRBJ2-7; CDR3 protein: CSVAPHSYEQYF; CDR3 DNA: TGCAGCGTCGCCCCTCACTCCTACGAGCAGTACTTC
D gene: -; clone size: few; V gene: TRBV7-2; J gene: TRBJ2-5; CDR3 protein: CASSTVWTPQETQYF; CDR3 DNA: TGTGCCAGCAGCACCGTGTGGACACCCCAAGAGACCCAGTACTTC
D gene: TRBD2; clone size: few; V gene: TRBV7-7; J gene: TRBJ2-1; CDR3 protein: CASSRAGGGNEQFF; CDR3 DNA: TGTGCCAGCAGCCGGGCGGGCGGGGGTAATGAGCAGTTCTTC
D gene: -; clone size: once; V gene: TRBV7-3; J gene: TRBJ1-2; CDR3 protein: CASSDYPGGGYTF; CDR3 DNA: TGTGCCAGCAGCGATTACCCCGGAGGTGGCTACACCTTC
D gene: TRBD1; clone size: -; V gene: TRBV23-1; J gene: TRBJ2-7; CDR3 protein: CASSQGTGKSSYEQYF; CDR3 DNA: TGCGCCAGCAGTCAAGGGACAGGGAAGAGCTCCTACGAGCAGTACTTC
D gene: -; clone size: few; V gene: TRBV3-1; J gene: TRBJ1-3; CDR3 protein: CASSQGQAFGNTIYF; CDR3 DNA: TGTGCCAGCAGCCAAGGGCAGGCTTTTGGAAACACCATATATTTT
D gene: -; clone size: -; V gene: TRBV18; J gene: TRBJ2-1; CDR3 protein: CASSPGAYNEQFF; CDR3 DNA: TGTGCCAGCTCACCCGGGGCGTACAATGAGCAGTTCTTC
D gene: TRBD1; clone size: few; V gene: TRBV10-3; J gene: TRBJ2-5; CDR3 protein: CAISEVSTGDVTQYF; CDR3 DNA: TGTGCCATCAGTGAGGTCTCGACAGGGGATGTGACCCAGTACTTC
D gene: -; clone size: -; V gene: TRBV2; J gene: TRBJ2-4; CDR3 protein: CASGTDRNIQYF; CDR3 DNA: TGTGCCAGCGGGACCGACCGAAACATTCAGTACTTC
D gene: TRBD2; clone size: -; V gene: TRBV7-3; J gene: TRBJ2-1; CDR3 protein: CASSLSPWRGGTNEQLF; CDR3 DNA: TGTGCCAGCAGCTTGTCCCCTTGGCGGGGGGGAACCAATGAGCAGTTATTC
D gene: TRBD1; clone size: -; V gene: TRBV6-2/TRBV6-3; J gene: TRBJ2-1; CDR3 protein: CASRSGQRNNEQFF; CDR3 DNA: TGTGCCAGCAGATCGGGACAGCGGAACAATGAGCAGTTCTTC
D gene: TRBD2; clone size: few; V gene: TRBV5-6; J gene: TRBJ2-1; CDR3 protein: CASSVSGGGYNEQFF; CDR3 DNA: TGTGCCAGCAGCGTTAGCGGGGGGGGTTACAATGAGCAGTTCTTC
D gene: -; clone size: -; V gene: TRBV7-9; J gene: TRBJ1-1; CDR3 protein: CASSPLGRFGPEAFF; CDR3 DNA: TGTGCCAGCAGCCCCCTCGGGAGGTTCGGGCCTGAAGCTTTCTTT
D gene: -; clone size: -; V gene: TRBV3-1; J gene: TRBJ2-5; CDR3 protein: CASSQALTVSETQYF; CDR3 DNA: TGTGCCAGCAGCCAAGCGCTGACAGTCTCGGAGACCCAGTACTTC
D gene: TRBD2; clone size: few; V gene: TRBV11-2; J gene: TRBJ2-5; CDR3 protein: CASSRGLAGVQETQYF; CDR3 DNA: TGTGCCAGCAGCCGGGGACTAGCGGGGGTCCAAGAGACCCAGTACTTC
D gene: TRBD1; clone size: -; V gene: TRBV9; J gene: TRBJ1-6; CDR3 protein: CASSSSGGQYNSPLHF; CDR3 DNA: TGTGCCAGCAGCTCGAGCGGGGGACAGTATAATTCACCCCTCCACTTT
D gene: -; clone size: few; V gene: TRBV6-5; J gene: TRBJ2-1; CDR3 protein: CASSYAGWEQFF; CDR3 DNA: TGTGCCAGCAGTTACGCCGGGTGGGAGCAGTTCTTC
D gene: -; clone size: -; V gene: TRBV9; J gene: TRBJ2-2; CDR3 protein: CASRNTGSGTGELFF; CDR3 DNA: TGTGCCAGCAGAAATACAGGTTCTGGCACCGGGGAGCTGTTTTTT
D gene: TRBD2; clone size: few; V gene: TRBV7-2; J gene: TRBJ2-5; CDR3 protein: CASSPRGTSVGKTQYF; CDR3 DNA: TGTGCCAGCAGCCCAAGAGGGACTAGCGTCGGAAAGACCCAGTACTTC
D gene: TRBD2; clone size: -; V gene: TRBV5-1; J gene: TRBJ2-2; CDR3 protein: CASSLRTRNTGELFF; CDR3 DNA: TGCGCCAGCAGCTTGAGGACTAGGAACACCGGGGAGCTGTTTTTT
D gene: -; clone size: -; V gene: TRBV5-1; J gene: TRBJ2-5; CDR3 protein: CASSVDPGTQYF; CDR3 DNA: TGCGCCAGCAGCGTCGATCCCGGGACCCAGTACTTC
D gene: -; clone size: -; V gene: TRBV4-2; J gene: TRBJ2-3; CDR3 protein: CASSQGLVRDTQYF; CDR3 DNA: TGTGCCAGCAGCCAAGGGCTAGTAAGAGATACGCAGTATTTT
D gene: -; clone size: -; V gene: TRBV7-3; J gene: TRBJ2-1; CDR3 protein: CASSDGSYNEQFF; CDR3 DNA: TGTGCCAGCAGCGACGGCTCCTACAATGAGCAGTTCTTC
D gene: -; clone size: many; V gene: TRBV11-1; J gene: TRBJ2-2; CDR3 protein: CASSSDMGLSTGELFF; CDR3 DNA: TGTGCCAGCAGCTCGGACATGGGCCTCTCAACCGGGGAGCTGTTTTTT
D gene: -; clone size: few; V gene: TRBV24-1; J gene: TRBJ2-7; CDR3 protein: CATSGWTAVYEQYF; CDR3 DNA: TGTGCCACCAGTGGCTGGACGGCTGTCTACGAGCAGTACTTC
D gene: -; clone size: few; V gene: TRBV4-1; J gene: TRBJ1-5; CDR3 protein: CASSHPLGQPQHF; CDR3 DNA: TGCGCCAGCAGCCATCCCCTGGGTCAGCCCCAGCATTTT
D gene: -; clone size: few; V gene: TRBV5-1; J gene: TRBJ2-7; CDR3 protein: CASRGIGRGDEQYF; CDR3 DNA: TGCGCCAGCAGAGGCATCGGTCGTGGAGACGAGCAGTACTTC
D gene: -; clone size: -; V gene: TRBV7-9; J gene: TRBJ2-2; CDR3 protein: CASSQPGSDGELFF; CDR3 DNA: TGTGCCAGCAGCCAGCCGGGAAGTGACGGGGAGCTGTTTTTT
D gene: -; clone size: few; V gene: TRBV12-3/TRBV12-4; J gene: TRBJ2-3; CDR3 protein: CASSVNTDTQYF; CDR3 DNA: TGTGCCAGCAGTGTTAACACAGATACGCAGTATTTT
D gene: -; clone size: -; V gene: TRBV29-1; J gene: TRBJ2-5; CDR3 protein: CSVDWETQYF; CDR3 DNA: TGCAGCGTTGATTGGGAGACCCAGTACTTC
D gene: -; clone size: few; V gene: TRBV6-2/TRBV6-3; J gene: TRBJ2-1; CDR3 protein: CASSPRGNLYNEQFF; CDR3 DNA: TGTGCCAGCAGTCCGCGGGGTAACCTCTACAATGAGCAGTTCTTC
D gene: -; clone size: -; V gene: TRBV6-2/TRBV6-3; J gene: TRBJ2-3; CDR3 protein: CASMSTDTQYF; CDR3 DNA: TGTGCCAGCATGTCCACAGATACGCAGTATTTT
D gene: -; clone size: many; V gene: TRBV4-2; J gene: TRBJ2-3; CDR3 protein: CASSQGAGDTQYF; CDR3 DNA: TGTGCCAGCAGCCAGGGGGCCGGGGATACGCAGTATTTT
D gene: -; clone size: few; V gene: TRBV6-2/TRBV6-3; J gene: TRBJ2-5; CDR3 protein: CATFSGGGETQYF; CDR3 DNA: TGTGCCACCTTCTCAGGAGGTGGAGAGACCCAGTACTTC
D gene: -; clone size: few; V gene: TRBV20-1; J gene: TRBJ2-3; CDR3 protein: CSARDYRPTDTQYF; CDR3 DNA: TGCAGTGCTAGGGACTACCGACCCACAGATACGCAGTATTTT
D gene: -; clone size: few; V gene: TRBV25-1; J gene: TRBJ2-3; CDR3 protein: CASSEWVGTDTQYF; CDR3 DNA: TGTGCCAGCAGCGAATGGGTTGGCACAGATACGCAGTATTTT